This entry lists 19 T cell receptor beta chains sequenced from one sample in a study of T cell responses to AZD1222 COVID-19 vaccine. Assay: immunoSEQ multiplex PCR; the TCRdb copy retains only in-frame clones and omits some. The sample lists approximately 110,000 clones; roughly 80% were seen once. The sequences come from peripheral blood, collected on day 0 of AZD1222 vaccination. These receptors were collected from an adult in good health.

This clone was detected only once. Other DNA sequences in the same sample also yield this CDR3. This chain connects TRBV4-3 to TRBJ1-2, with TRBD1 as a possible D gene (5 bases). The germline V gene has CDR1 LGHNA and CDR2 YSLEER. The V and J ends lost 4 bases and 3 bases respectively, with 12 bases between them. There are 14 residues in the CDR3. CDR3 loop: CASSPRGTDYGYTF. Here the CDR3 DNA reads TGCGCCAGCAGCCCCCGCGGGACGGACTATGGCTACACCTTC.

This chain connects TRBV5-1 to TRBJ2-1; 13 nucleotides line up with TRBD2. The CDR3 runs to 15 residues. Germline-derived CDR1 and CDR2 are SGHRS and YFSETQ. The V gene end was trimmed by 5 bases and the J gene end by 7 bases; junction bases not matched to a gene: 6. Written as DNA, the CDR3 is TGCGCCAGCAGTTCGGGACTAGCGGGGATGAATGAGCAGTTCTTC. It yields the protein CASSSGLAGMNEQFF.

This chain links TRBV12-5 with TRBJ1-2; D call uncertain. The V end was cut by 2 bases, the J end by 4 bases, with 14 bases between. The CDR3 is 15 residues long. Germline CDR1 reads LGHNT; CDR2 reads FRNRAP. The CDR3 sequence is CASGLPPRASYGYTF. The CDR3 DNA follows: TGTGCTAGTGGTTTGCCCCCCCGGGCTTCCTATGGCTACACCTTC.

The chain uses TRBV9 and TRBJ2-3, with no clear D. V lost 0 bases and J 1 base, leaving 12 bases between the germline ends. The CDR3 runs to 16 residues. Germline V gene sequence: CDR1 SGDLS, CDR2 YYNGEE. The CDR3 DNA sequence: TGTGCCAGCAGCGTAGATCGCATTGAGGGCACAGATACGCAGTATTTT. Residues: CASSVDRIEGTDTQYF.

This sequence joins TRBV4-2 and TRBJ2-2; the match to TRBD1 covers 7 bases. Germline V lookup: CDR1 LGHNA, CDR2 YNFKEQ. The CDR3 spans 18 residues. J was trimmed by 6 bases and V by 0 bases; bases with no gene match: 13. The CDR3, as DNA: TGTGCCAGCAGCCAAGATTTCCGGTCAGGGGGATCGTCCGGGGAGCTGTTTTTT. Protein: CASSQDFRSGGSSGELFF.

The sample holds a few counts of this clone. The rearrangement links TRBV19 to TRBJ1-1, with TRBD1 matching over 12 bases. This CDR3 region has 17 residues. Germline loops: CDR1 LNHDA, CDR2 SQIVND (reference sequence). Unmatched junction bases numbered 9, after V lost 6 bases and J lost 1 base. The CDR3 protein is CASRPGQGARWNTEAFF. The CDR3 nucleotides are TGTGCCAGTAGGCCGGGACAGGGGGCACGATGGAACACTGAAGCTTTCTTT.

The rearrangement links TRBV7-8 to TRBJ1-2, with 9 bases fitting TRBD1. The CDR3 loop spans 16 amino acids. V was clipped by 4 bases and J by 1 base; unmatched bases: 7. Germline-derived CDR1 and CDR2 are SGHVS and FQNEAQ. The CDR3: CASSSPGQGFNYGYTF. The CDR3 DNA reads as TGTGCCAGCAGCTCACCGGGACAGGGCTTTAACTATGGCTACACCTTC.

CDR3 residues: CASSISTGVENTIYF. Here the CDR3 DNA reads TGTGCCAGCAGCATTAGTACAGGGGTGGAAAACACCATATATTTT. This chain uses TRBV7-2 with TRBJ1-3; the match to TRBD1 covers 7 bases. CDR1 SGHTA and CDR2 FQGNSA come from the germline V gene. This CDR3 comprises 15 residues. V trimming: 5 bases; J trimming: 6 bases; junction bases outside the gene matches: 10. Full variable domain (rest looked up from reference TRBV7-2 and TRBJ1-3): GAGVSQSPSNKVTEKGKDVELRCDPISGHTALYWYRQSLGQGLEFLIYFQGNSAPDKSGLPSDRFSAERTGGSVSTLTIQRTQQEDSAVYLCASSISTGVENTIYFGEGSWLTVV.

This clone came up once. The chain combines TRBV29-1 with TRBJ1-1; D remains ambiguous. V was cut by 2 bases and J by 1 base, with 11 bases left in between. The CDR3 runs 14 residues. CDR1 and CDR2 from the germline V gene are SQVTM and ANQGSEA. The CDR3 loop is CSVESGRGNTEAFF. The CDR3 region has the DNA TGCAGCGTTGAAAGTGGACGAGGGAACACTGAAGCTTTCTTT.

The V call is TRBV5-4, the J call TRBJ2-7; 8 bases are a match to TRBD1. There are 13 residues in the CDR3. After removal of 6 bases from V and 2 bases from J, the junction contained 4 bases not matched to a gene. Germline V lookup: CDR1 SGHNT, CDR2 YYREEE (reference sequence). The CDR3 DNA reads TGTGCCAGCACCGGGACAGGAACCTACGAGCAGTACTTC. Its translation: CASTGTGTYEQYF.

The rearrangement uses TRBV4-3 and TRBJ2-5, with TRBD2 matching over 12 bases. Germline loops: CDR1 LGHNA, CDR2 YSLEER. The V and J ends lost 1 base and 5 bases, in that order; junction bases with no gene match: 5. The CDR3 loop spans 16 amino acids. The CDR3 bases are TGCGCCAGCAGCCAAGGGTCTAGCGGGGGGGTGGAGACCCAGTACTTC. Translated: CASSQGSSGGVETQYF.

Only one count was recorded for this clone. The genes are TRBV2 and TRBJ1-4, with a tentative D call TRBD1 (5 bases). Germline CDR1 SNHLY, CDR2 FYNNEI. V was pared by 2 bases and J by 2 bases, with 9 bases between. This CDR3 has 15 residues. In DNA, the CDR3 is TGTGCCAGCAGTGAATTTCCAGGGACTAATGAAAAACTGTTTTTT. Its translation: CASSEFPGTNEKLFF.

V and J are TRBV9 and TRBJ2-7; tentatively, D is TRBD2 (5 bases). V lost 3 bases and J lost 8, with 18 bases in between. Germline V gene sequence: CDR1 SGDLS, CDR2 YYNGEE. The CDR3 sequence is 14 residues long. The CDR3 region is CASSGSGRVGKQYF. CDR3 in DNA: TGTGCCAGCAGCGGCAGTGGGCGCGTCGGGAAGCAGTACTTC.

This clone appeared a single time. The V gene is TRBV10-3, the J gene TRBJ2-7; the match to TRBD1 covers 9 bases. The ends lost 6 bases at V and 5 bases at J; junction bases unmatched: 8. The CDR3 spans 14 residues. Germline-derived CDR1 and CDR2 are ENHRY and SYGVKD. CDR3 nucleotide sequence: TGTGCCATCAGAGAACCGGGACAGGGCAACGAGCAGTACTTC. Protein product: CAIREPGQGNEQYF.

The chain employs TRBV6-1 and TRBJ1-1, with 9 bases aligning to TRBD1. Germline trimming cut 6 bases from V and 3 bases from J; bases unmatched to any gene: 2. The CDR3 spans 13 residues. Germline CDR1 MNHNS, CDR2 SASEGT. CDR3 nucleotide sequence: TGTGCCAGCAGCCGACAGGGGGACACTGAAGCTTTCTTT. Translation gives CASSRQGDTEAFF.

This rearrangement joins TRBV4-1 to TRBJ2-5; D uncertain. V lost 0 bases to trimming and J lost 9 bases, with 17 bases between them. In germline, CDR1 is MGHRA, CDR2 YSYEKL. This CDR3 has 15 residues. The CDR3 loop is CASSQDLGQDRAQYF. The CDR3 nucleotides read TGCGCCAGCAGCCAAGATCTTGGGCAGGACCGGGCCCAGTACTTC.

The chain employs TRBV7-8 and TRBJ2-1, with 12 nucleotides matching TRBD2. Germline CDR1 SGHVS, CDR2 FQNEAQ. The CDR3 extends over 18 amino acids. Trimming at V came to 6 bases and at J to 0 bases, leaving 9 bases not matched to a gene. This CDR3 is CASSSRLAGAFSYNEQFF. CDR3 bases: TGTGCCAGCAGTTCCCGACTAGCGGGGGCCTTCTCCTACAATGAGCAGTTCTTC.

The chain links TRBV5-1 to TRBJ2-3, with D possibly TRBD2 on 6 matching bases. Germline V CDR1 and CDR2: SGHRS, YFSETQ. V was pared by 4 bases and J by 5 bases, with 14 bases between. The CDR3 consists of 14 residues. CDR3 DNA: TGCGCCAGCAGCGTAACCTCCGGGGGAGATACGCAGTATTTT. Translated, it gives CASSVTSGGDTQYF.

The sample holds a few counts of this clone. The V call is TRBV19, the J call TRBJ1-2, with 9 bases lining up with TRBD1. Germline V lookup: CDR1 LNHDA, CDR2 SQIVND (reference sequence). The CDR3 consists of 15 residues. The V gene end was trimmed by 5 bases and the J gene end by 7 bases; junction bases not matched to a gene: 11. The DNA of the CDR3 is TGTGCCAGTAGTGGGGACCGGGACAGGGTCCGTGGCTACACCTTC. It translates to CASSGDRDRVRGYTF. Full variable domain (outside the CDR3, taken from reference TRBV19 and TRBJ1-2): DGGITQSPKYLFRKEGQNVTLSCEQNLNHDAMYWYRQDPGQGLRLIYYSQIVNDFQKGDIAEGYSVSREKKESFPLTVTSAQKNPTAFYLCASSGDRDRVRGYTFGSGTRLTVV.